These T cell receptor beta chains were read from a single sample in a study of blood T cell repertoires in COVID-19. This table comes from immunoSEQ multiplex PCR, and its TCRdb copy is limited to in-frame clones, with some not included. The table shows about 49,000 clones, with under 70% occurring only once. Input material: peripheral blood. The receptors shown here come from a woman aged 65 to 85 with acute or convalescent COVID-19. CDR3s include the opening cysteine and the closing phenylalanine or tryptophan. A D gene is named only where the DNA matches it firmly. Not all rows give a size; the values are once, few, many and, for expanded clones, a class.

CASRSRRARPDNEQFF	TGTGCCAGCAGAAGCAGGAGGGCGCGGCCCGACAATGAGCAGTTCTTC	TRBJ2-1	-	-	TRBV7-8
CASRPTGFGEQFF	TGTGCCAGTAGACCGACAGGGTTTGGTGAGCAGTTCTTC	TRBJ2-1	TRBD1	-	TRBV19
CASSPGGGWTGELFF	TGTGCCAGCAGCCCGGGGGGGGGCTGGACCGGGGAGCTGTTTTTT	TRBJ2-2	TRBD2	-	TRBV7-9
CAWSVRLGRGTGELFF	TGTGCCTGGAGTGTACGGCTAGGCCGTGGCACCGGGGAGCTGTTTTTT	TRBJ2-2	-	-	TRBV30
CASKRSYPYEQYF	TGTGCCAGTAAGAGGAGCTACCCCTACGAGCAGTACTTC	TRBJ2-7	-	-	TRBV19
CASSWSRGRDTQYF	TGTGCCAGCAGTTGGAGCAGGGGGCGAGATACGCAGTATTTT	TRBJ2-3	TRBD1	many	TRBV6-2/TRBV6-3
CASSELAGGPQETQYF	TGTGCCAGCAGTGAACTAGCGGGGGGCCCCCAAGAGACCCAGTACTTC	TRBJ2-5	TRBD2	-	TRBV6-1
CASTLQGLAEAFF	TGTGCCAGCACTCTACAGGGTTTGGCTGAAGCTTTCTTT	TRBJ1-1	-	-	TRBV28
CASRSDRGDLNSNQPQHF	TGTGCCAGTAGAAGTGACAGGGGCGACTTGAATAGCAATCAGCCCCAGCATTTT	TRBJ1-5	TRBD1	once	TRBV19
CASSKAGEINEQYF	TGTGCCAGCAGTAAAGCGGGAGAAATCAACGAGCAGTACTTC	TRBJ2-7	TRBD2	once	TRBV6-6
CASIPGGLSYEQYF	TGTGCCAGCATCCCAGGGGGTCTCTCCTACGAGCAGTACTTC	TRBJ2-7	TRBD1	few	TRBV2
CASSLEGNGYNEQFF	TGCGCCAGCAGCTTGGAGGGGAATGGCTACAATGAGCAGTTCTTC	TRBJ2-1	-	few	TRBV5-1
CASTDSDTQYF	TGTGCCAGCACCGACTCAGATACGCAGTATTTT	TRBJ2-3	-	-	TRBV12-3/TRBV12-4
CASSLQGRETQYF	TGTGCCAGCAGCTTGCAGGGGCGAGAGACCCAGTACTTC	TRBJ2-5	-	-	TRBV5-4
CASSLGGTGTSYEQYF	TGTGCCAGCAGTTTAGGAGGGACAGGTACCTCCTACGAGCAGTACTTC	TRBJ2-7	TRBD1	-	TRBV28
CASSFQSGRGYEQYF	TGTGCCAGCAGCTTCCAAAGCGGGAGGGGCTACGAGCAGTACTTC	TRBJ2-7	TRBD2	-	TRBV5-4
CASSRGQGSYEQYF	TGCGCCAGCAGCCGGGGACAGGGAAGCTACGAGCAGTACTTC	TRBJ2-7	TRBD1	-	TRBV4-1
CASSFAGEETQYF	TGTGCCAGCAGCTTCGCGGGAGAAGAGACCCAGTACTTC	TRBJ2-5	TRBD2	-	TRBV11-2
CASSGGGRDEEKLFF	TGCGCCAGCTCGGGGGGAGGCCGGGACGAAGAAAAACTGTTTTTT	TRBJ1-4	-	-	TRBV5-1
CASSFSAGGDNEQFF	TGTGCCAGTAGTTTTTCGGCGGGGGGGGACAATGAGCAGTTCTTC	TRBJ2-1	TRBD2	once	TRBV19
CAIRGSGQTKYYNEQFF	TGTGCCATCAGGGGGTCCGGACAGACGAAGTACTACAATGAGCAGTTCTTC	TRBJ2-1	-	-	TRBV10-3
CASSLPSGGHIQYF	TGTGCCAGCAGCTTACCAAGCGGGGGTCACATTCAGTACTTC	TRBJ2-4	TRBD2	-	TRBV7-2
CASSPKAGVNEQFF	TGCGCCAGCAGCCCCAAGGCAGGGGTCAATGAGCAGTTCTTC	TRBJ2-1	-	-	TRBV4-1
CASSLGQGENTIYF	TGTGCCAGCTCACTCGGCCAGGGGGAAAACACCATATATTTT	TRBJ1-3	TRBD1	-	TRBV18
CASSPSQGGSTEAFF	TGTGCCAGCAGCCCGAGTCAGGGGGGAAGCACTGAAGCTTTCTTT	TRBJ1-1	TRBD1	-	TRBV3-1/TRBV3-2
CASSKCRTSGIYLSYEQYF	TGTGCCAGCAGCAAATGTCGGACTAGCGGCATCTACCTCTCCTACGAGCAGTACTTC	TRBJ2-7	-	-	TRBV21-1
CASNVQRGAYEQYF	TGTGCCAGCAACGTGCAGCGGGGCGCCTACGAGCAGTACTTC	TRBJ2-7	TRBD2	-	TRBV28
CASGVAVTDTQYF	TGTGCCAGCGGAGTAGCAGTAACAGATACGCAGTATTTT	TRBJ2-3	-	-	TRBV28
CASSPDRGRSPLHF	TGTGCCAGCAGTCCGGACAGGGGGCGGTCACCCCTCCACTTT	TRBJ1-6	TRBD1	-	TRBV6-2/TRBV6-3
CASSGQVDYGYTF	TGTGCCAGCAGCGGACAAGTCGACTATGGCTACACCTTC	TRBJ1-2	-	-	TRBV7-3
CASRESSSFRGDSYEQYF	TGTGCCAGCAGGGAATCCTCGAGCTTCAGGGGAGACTCCTACGAGCAGTACTTC	TRBJ2-7	-	-	TRBV2
CASSGGRYYEQYF	TGTGCCAGCAGCGGCGGCAGATACTACGAGCAGTACTTC	TRBJ2-7	-	few	TRBV7-9
CASSPATRESEQYF	TGTGCCAGCTCACCGGCGACACGGGAATCCGAGCAGTACTTC	TRBJ2-7	-	-	TRBV18
CASRPGTSQSSYNSPLHF	TGTGCCAGCAGACCAGGGACATCCCAGAGCTCCTATAATTCACCCCTCCACTTT	TRBJ1-6	-	-	TRBV27
CASRFGTGGYGYTF	TGCGCCAGCAGGTTTGGGACAGGGGGCTATGGCTACACCTTC	TRBJ1-2	TRBD1	-	TRBV5-1
CSVESQSTDTQYF	TGCAGCGTTGAGTCGCAGAGCACAGATACGCAGTATTTT	TRBJ2-3	-	-	TRBV29-1
CASRRQGSKNGYTF	TGTGCCAGTAGGAGACAGGGTTCCAAAAATGGCTACACCTTC	TRBJ1-2	TRBD1	many	TRBV19
CSVPGLLTDTQYF	TGCAGCGTACCGGGACTATTAACAGATACGCAGTATTTT	TRBJ2-3	TRBD2	-	TRBV29-1
CASSPTTGYNSPLHF	TGTGCCAGCAGTCCGACAACAGGGTATAATTCACCCCTCCACTTT	TRBJ1-6	-	-	TRBV27
CTSSQDPLAGGQETQYF	TGCACCAGCAGCCAAGATCCCCTAGCGGGAGGCCAAGAGACCCAGTACTTC	TRBJ2-5	-	once	TRBV1
CARLIGPADTQYF	TGCGCCAGGCTCATTGGTCCGGCAGATACGCAGTATTTT	TRBJ2-3	-	-	TRBV10-1
CASSPLAGRSSYNEQFF	TGTGCCAGCAGCCCCCTAGCGGGCCGCTCCTCCTACAATGAGCAGTTCTTC	TRBJ2-1	TRBD2	-	TRBV3-1/TRBV3-2
CASSRYGELFF	TGTGCCAGCAGCCGTTACGGGGAGCTGTTTTTT	TRBJ2-2	-	-	TRBV5-8
CASSPTVNSNQPQHF	TGTGCCAGCTCCCCCACGGTGAATAGCAATCAGCCCCAGCATTTT	TRBJ1-5	-	once	TRBV18
CASSAGSGANVLTF	TGTGCCAGCAGCGCGGGTTCTGGGGCCAACGTCCTGACTTTC	TRBJ2-6	-	-	TRBV6-5
CASSLSLGRDSPLHF	TGTGCCAGCAGCCTCTCTCTTGGCAGGGATTCACCCCTCCACTTT	TRBJ1-6	-	few	TRBV7-3
CASRGEWGYGYTF	TGTGCCAGCAGAGGGGAATGGGGCTATGGCTACACCTTC	TRBJ1-2	-	once	TRBV2
CASRSGNSYNEQFF	TGTGCCAGTAGGAGCGGGAATTCCTACAATGAGCAGTTCTTC	TRBJ2-1	TRBD2	once	TRBV18
CASSLARLRGGAYEQYF	TGTGCCAGCAGCTTAGCGCGGTTGCGCGGGGGAGCTTACGAGCAGTACTTC	TRBJ2-7	TRBD2	-	TRBV7-8
CATSRDMGQGNEKLFF	TGTGCCACCAGCAGAGATATGGGACAGGGGAATGAAAAACTGTTTTTT	TRBJ1-4	TRBD1	few	TRBV15
CASNLEGYDEAFF	TGTGCCAGCAACCTGGAGGGGTATGATGAAGCTTTCTTT	TRBJ1-1	-	-	TRBV7-2
CAWSEGDYGYTF	TGTGCCTGGAGTGAAGGAGACTATGGCTACACCTTC	TRBJ1-2	-	few	TRBV30
CASSPRGRERYF	TGTGCCAGCAGCCCCCGAGGAAGGGAGAGGTACTTC	TRBJ2-7	-	-	TRBV21-1
CATSRDRGQGKYEQYF	TGTGCCACCAGCAGAGATCGTGGACAGGGCAAATACGAGCAGTACTTC	TRBJ2-7	TRBD1	-	TRBV15
CASSFGGGPGETQYF	TGTGCCAGCAGCTTTGGGGGAGGGCCAGGAGAGACCCAGTACTTC	TRBJ2-5	TRBD2	-	TRBV7-9
CAISALNQPQHF	TGTGCCATCAGTGCGTTAAATCAGCCCCAGCATTTT	TRBJ1-5	-	-	TRBV10-3
CASSSGGETEAFF	TGTGCCAGCAGCTCTGGGGGGGAGACTGAAGCTTTCTTT	TRBJ1-1	-	-	TRBV5-6
CASSLSSSGSTDTQYF	TGTGCCAGCAGCTTAAGTAGTAGCGGTAGCACAGATACGCAGTATTTT	TRBJ2-3	-	-	TRBV7-9
CASSARTATNEKLFF	TGTGCCAGCAGCGCCCGGACAGCAACTAATGAAAAACTGTTTTTT	TRBJ1-4	-	-	TRBV7-9